This TCR beta chain was observed in a study of human T cells and chemical hapten exposure. Study overall: Chiefly women, the patients showed alopecia areata, totalis or universalis.

Time point noted: patch test 3, about 24 weeks after DPC sensitization. As to treatment: therapeutic diphenylcyclopropenone sensitization with weekly scalp DPC. Blood sampling preceded each patch test application. Overall study results and limits: Significantly greater numbers of large CDR3 similarity clusters came from expanded TCRs than from controls.

This clonotype was detected ten times or more. Its matching antigen is unknown. Each cDNA molecule in the library carried unique molecular identifiers. TCRdb independently ran MiXCR on the RACE reads; one entry per CDR3 protein. This table holds about 82,000 distinct CDR3 sequences, 13% found once. The material was whole blood, obtained in connection with sensitization to the hapten diphenylcyclopropenone (DPC). This sequence originates from a woman aged 45-65 years with alopecia areata. Some clones in this sample may be carry-over from other donors' samples.

CDR3 sequence reads: CATSDGRRDTGELFF. CDR3 nucleotide sequence: TGTGCCACCAGTGATGGCAGAAGGGACACCGGGGAGCTGTTTTTT. This sequence joins TRBV24-1 and TRBJ2-2; no reliable D call. Germline CDR1 reads KGHDR; CDR2 reads SFDVKD. V shed 3 bases and J shed 3 bases, with 10 bases lying between them. The CDR3 totals 15 residues.